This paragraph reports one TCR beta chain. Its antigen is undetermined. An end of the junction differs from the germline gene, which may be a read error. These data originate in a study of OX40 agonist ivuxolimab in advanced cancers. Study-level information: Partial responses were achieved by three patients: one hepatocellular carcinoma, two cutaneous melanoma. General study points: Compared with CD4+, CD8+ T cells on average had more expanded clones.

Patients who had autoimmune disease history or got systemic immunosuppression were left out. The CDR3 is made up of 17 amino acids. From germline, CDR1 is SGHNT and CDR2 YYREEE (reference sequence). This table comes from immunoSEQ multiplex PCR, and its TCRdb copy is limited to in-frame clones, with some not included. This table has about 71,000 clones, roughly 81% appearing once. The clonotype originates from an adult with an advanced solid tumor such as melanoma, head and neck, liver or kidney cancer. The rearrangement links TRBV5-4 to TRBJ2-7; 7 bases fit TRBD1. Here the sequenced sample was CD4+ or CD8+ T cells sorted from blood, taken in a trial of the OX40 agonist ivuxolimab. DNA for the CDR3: TGCGCCAGCAGCCAATACCCCTCCGGCCAGGGGGCCTACGAGCAGTACTTC. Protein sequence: CASSQYPSGQGAYEQYF.